This section outlines one TCR beta chain sequence together with its context. The data were obtained in a study of blood T cell repertoires in COVID-19. Assay: immunoSEQ multiplex PCR; the TCRdb copy retains only in-frame clones and omits some. The sample has about 260,000 clones; approximately 90% are singletons. Sequenced material: PBMCs or T cells enriched from blood (not recorded which). The receptor's source is a woman between 18 and 30 years old who had recovered from COVID-19.

The CDR3 spells CAGSGTGGNHEQYF. The CDR3 DNA sequence: TGTGCCGGCTCCGGGACAGGGGGGAACCACGAGCAGTACTTC. The V gene is TRBV10-3, the J gene TRBJ2-7; TRBD1 aligns across 11 bases. From germline, CDR1 is ENHRY and CDR2 SYGVKD. The CDR3 has 14 amino acids. J lost 5 bases, V lost 11 bases, and 11 bases had no gene match.